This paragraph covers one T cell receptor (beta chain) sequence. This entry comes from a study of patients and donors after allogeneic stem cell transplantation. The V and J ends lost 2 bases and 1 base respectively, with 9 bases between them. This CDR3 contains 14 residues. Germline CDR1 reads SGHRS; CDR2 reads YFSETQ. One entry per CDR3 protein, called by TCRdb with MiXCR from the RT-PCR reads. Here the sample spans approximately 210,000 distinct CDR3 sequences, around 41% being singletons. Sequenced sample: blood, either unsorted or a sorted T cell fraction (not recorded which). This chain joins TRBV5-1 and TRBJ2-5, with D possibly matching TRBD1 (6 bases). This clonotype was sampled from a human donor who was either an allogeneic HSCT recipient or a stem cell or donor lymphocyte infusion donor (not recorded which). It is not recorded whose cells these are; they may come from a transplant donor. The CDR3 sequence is CASSFGQLQETQYF. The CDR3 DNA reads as TGCGCCAGCAGCTTCGGACAGCTCCAAGAGACCCAGTACTTC.